This TCR beta chain was obtained from a study of T cell responses to AZD1222 COVID-19 vaccine. On this clone itself: The target antigen is unknown.

Overall study findings and caveats: Spike-specific TCR breadth and depth rose after two AZD1222 doses.

Method: immunoSEQ multiplex PCR; TCRdb's copy keeps in-frame clones and lacks some. The table has around 200,000 clones, 94% seen once; the top ten hold around 1.6%. This TCR derives from an adult who received the AZD1222 COVID-19 vaccine. The specimen was peripheral blood, collected 28 days after the second AZD1222 dose.

CDR3 protein: CASSWDRGTGTEAFF. Written as DNA, the CDR3 is TGTGCCAGCAGCTGGGACAGGGGCACTGGCACTGAAGCTTTCTTT. The rearrangement uses TRBV11-3 and TRBJ1-1, with TRBD1 matching over 10 bases. J gave up 4 bases and V 4 bases, and 6 bases lay outside the gene matches. Germline V gene lookup returns CDR1 SGHNT and CDR2 YENEEA. The CDR3 is 15 amino acids.